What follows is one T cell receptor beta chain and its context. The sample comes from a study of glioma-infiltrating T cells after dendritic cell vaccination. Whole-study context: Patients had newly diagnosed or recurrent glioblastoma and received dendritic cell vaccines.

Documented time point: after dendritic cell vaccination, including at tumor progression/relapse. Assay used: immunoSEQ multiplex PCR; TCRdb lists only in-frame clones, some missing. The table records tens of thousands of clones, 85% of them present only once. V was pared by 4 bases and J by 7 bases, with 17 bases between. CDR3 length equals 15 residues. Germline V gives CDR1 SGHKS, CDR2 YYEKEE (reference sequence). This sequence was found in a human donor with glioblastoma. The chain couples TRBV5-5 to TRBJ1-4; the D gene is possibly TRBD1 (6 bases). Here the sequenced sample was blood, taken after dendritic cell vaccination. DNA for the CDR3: TGTGCCAGCAGCCCGGGAGGGGGGGGCGCTGAAAAACTGTTTTTT. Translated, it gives CASSPGGGGAEKLFF.